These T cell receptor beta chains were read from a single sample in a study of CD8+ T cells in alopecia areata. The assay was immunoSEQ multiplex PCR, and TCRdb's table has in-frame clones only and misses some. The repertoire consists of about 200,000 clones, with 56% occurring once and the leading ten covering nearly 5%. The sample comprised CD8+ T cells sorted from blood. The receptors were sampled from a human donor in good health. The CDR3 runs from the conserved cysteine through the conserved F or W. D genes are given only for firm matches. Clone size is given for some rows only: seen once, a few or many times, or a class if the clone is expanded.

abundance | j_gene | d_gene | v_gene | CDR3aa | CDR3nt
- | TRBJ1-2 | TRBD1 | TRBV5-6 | CASSLPTGPLGYTF | TGTGCCAGCAGCTTGCCGACAGGGCCCCTTGGCTACACCTTC
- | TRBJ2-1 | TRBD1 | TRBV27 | CASNDREGEGEQFF | TGTGCCAGCAACGACAGGGAAGGGGAAGGTGAGCAGTTCTTC
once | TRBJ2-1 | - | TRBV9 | CASSVGGEQFF | TGTGCCAGCAGCGTAGGGGGTGAGCAGTTCTTC
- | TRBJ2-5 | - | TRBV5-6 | CASSLQGGETQYF | TGTGCCAGCAGCTTGCAGGGCGGGGAGACCCAGTACTTC
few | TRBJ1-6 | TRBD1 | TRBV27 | CASSFGTGDSGSPLHF | TGTGCCAGCAGTTTCGGGACAGGGGATTCCGGTTCACCCCTCCACTTT
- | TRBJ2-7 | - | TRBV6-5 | CASRSNGGGVYEQYF | TGTGCCAGCAGGAGCAACGGCGGTGGCGTTTACGAGCAGTACTTC
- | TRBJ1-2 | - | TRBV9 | CASSGESGYGYTF | TGTGCCAGCAGCGGAGAATCAGGCTATGGCTACACCTTC
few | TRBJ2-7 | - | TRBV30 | CAWSPDPPYEQYF | TGTGCCTGGTCCCCCGACCCCCCCTACGAGCAGTACTTC
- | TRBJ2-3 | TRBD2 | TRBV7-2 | CASSSPSGGTDTQYF | TGTGCCAGCAGCTCCCCTAGCGGGGGCACAGATACGCAGTATTTT
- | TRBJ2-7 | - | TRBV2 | CASSESRPGEQYF | TGTGCCAGCAGTGAATCGAGGCCAGGCGAGCAGTACTTC
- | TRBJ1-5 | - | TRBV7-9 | CASSLGTDKNQPQHF | TGTGCCAGCAGCTTAGGGACAGACAAGAATCAGCCCCAGCATTTT
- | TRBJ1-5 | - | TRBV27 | CASSLQGLGQPQHF | TGTGCCAGCAGTTTACAGGGGCTAGGGCAGCCCCAGCATTTT
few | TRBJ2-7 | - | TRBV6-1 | CASSEARAGNRYEQYF | TGTGCCAGCAGTGAAGCACGGGCAGGGAATCGCTACGAGCAGTACTTC
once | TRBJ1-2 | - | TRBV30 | CARRLGAHGYTF | TGTGCCCGGAGACTCGGGGCCCATGGCTACACCTTC
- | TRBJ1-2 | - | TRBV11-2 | CASSLMPLWAFGNYGYTF | TGTGCCAGCAGCCTTATGCCCCTTTGGGCGTTTGGAAACTATGGCTACACCTTC
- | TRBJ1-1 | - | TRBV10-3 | CAISESREEAFF | TGTGCCATCAGTGAGTCCAGGGAAGAAGCTTTCTTT
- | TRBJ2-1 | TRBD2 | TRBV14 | CASSHIAGAYNEQFF | TGTGCCAGCAGCCATATAGCGGGGGCCTACAATGAGCAGTTCTTC
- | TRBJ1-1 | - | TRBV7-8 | CASSPPLGVPEAFF | TGTGCCAGCAGCCCGCCGTTGGGGGTACCTGAAGCTTTCTTT
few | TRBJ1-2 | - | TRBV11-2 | CASSLATRKDYGYTF | TGTGCCAGCAGCTTAGCGACTCGGAAGGACTATGGCTACACCTTC
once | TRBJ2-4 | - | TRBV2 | CASRSGGKNIQYF | TGTGCCAGCAGGTCTGGAGGCAAAAACATTCAGTACTTC
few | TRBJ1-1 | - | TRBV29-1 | CSVVMGGTEAFF | TGCAGCGTTGTAATGGGGGGAACTGAAGCTTTCTTT
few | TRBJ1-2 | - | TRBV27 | CASSYAENYGYTF | TGTGCCAGCAGTTACGCGGAGAACTATGGCTACACCTTC
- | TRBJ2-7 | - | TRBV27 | CASSGGPLHEQYF | TGTGCCAGCAGCGGGGGCCCACTTCACGAGCAGTACTTC
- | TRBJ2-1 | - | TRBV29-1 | CSVVLNEQFF | TGCAGCGTTGTTCTAAATGAGCAGTTCTTC
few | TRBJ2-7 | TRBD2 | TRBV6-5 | CASSYGLAGDYEQYF | TGTGCCAGCAGTTACGGACTAGCGGGGGACTACGAGCAGTACTTC
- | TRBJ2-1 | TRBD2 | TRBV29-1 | CSVSKAGGGDEQFF | TGCAGCGTTTCTAAAGCGGGGGGAGGTGATGAGCAGTTCTTC
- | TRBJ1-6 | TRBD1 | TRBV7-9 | CASSWTGAIHF | TGTGCCAGCAGCTGGACAGGGGCAATCCACTTT
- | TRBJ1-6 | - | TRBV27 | CASSRYNSPLHF | TGTGCCAGCAGTAGGTATAACTCACCCCTCCACTTT
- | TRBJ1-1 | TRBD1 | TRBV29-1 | CSVDRGPSTEAFF | TGCAGCGTTGACAGGGGGCCGAGCACTGAAGCTTTCTTT
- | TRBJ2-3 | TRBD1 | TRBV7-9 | CASSSTEGAGDTQYF | TGTGCCAGCAGCTCGACAGAGGGGGCCGGAGATACGCAGTATTTT
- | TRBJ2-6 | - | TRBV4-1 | CASSPDLDGANVLTF | TGCGCCAGCAGCCCAGATCTAGATGGGGCCAACGTCCTGACTTTC
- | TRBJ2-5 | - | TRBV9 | CASSDTTQETQYF | TGTGCCAGCAGCGACACCACCCAAGAGACCCAGTACTTC
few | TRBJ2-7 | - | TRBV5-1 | CASSELTTQHEQYF | TGCGCCAGCTCCGAGTTAACAACCCAGCACGAGCAGTACTTC
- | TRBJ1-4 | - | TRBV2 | CASSVQSRHLNEKLFF | TGTGCCAGCAGTGTACAGAGTCGACACCTTAATGAAAAACTGTTTTTT
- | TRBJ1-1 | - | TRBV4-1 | CASSPTGGLVTEAFF | TGCGCCAGCAGCCCTACGGGGGGCTTGGTCACTGAAGCTTTCTTT
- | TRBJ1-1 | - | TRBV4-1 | CASSRLELGDAEAFF | TGCGCCAGCAGCCGGCTCGAGCTCGGCGACGCTGAAGCTTTCTTT
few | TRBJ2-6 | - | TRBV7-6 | CASSSGRSGANVLTF | TGTGCCAGCAGCTCTGGCCGCTCTGGGGCCAACGTCCTGACTTTC
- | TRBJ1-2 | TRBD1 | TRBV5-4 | CASSPGTVHYGYTF | TGTGCCAGCAGCCCTGGGACAGTACACTATGGCTACACCTTC
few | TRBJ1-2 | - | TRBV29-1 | CSVYPGPIYGYTF | TGCAGCGTTTACCCGGGACCCATCTATGGCTACACCTTC